The next 30 T cell receptor beta chains were all read from a single sample in a study of Tregs in tolerant kidney transplant recipients. TCRdb's copy holds only in-frame clones and misses some; the assay was immunoSEQ multiplex PCR. The sample contains about 14,000 clones, over 75% of which appear only once. The starting material was Tregs from blood, obtained before the transplant. These TCRs come from a human donor who received a combined kidney and bone marrow transplant.

This clone was recorded a few times. The CDR3 nucleotides are TGTGCCAGCAGCTTAGATTCACTCGGGGGAAACTATGGCTACACCTTC. The encoded protein is CASSLDSLGGNYGYTF. J is TRBJ1-2 and V is TRBV7-9; perhaps TRBD1 as D (5 bases). V lost 1 base, J lost 2 bases, and 14 bases lay in between. Germline V gene sequence: CDR1 SEHNR, CDR2 FQNEAQ (reference sequence). This CDR3 is 16 amino acids long.

The rearrangement links TRBV6-7 to TRBJ2-7; 8 bases map to TRBD2. TRBV6-7 is sorted into the ORF group, with uncertain function. The CDR3 length is 12 residues. The V and J ends lost 2 bases and 7 bases, in that order; junction bases with no gene match: 1. As DNA, the CDR3 is TGTGCCAGCAGTTACCGGGGGGGAGAGCAGTACTTC. Its protein product is CASSYRGGEQYF.

The chain has TRBV18 and TRBJ2-6; 8 positions match TRBD1. The CDR3 spans 16 residues. J gave up 2 bases and V 8 bases, and 8 bases lay outside the gene matches. CDR1 is KGHSH and CDR2 is LQKENI in the germline V gene. The CDR3 here is CASTKLQGAGANVLTF. CDR3 DNA sequence: TGTGCCAGCACAAAATTACAGGGGGCTGGGGCCAACGTCCTGACTTTC.

V and J are TRBV6-1 and TRBJ1-3; 10 bases map to TRBD1. The CDR3 sequence is 15 residues long. Germline-derived CDR1 and CDR2 are MNHNS and SASEGT. After removal of 8 bases from V and 1 base from J, the junction contained 5 bases not matched to a gene. The CDR3 region has the DNA TGTGCCAGCTCGGACAGGGGGAGGTCTGGAAACACCATATATTTT. This translates into CASSDRGRSGNTIYF.

The chain couples TRBV6-1 to TRBJ2-7, with TRBD1 matching over 7 bases. J gave up 6 bases and V 4 bases, and 9 bases lay outside the gene matches. Germline V gene lookup returns CDR1 MNHNS and CDR2 SASEGT. The CDR3 spans 14 residues. As DNA, the CDR3 is TGTGCCAGCAGTGCATTAACAGGGGATAGCGAGCAGTACTTC. Protein: CASSALTGDSEQYF.

The chain employs TRBV5-1 and TRBJ1-1, with 7 bases lining up with TRBD1. The CDR3 is made up of 16 amino acids. The V gene's germline CDR1 is SGHRS and CDR2 YFSETQ. The junction had 5 bases not matched to a gene; V was cut back by 0 bases and J by 0 bases. CDR3 in amino acids: CASSLAPGQLNTEAFF. The CDR3 nucleotides are TGCGCCAGCAGCTTGGCTCCGGGACAGTTGAACACTGAAGCTTTCTTT.

V gene TRBV5-1 combines with J gene TRBJ2-2; D perhaps matches TRBD1 (5 bases). Germline V gene lookup returns CDR1 SGHRS and CDR2 YFSETQ. The CDR3 extends over 16 amino acids. The V end lost 4 bases, the J end lost 7 bases, and 20 bases lay between the germline ends. The CDR3 spells CASSPDSIQSIGELFF. In nucleotides, the CDR3 is TGCGCCAGCAGCCCTGACAGCATCCAGTCAATCGGGGAGCTGTTTTTT.

This rearrangement joins TRBV5-1 to TRBJ2-3, with TRBD1 identical over 7 bases. V lost 6 bases to trimming and J lost 2 bases; unmatched junction nucleotides: 0. Germline values: CDR1 SGHRS, CDR2 YFSETQ. The CDR3 length is 12 residues. In nucleotides, the CDR3 is TGCGCCAGCAAGGGGGCCACAGATACGCAGTATTTT. This codes for CASKGATDTQYF.

V gene TRBV10-3 combines with J gene TRBJ1-2, with a weak D call TRBD1 (5 bases). Between the trimmed V and J ends, which lost 2 bases and 7 bases, there was a span of 11 bases. Germline lookup yields CDR1 ENHRY and CDR2 SYGVKD. There are 13 residues in the CDR3. The CDR3 sequence is CAISEIAGGGYTF. The CDR3 DNA sequence: TGTGCCATCAGTGAGATAGCGGGGGGTGGCTACACCTTC.

V usage is TRBV19 and J usage is TRBJ2-7; TRBD2 matches 12 bases. J gave up 1 base and V 6 bases, and 4 bases lay outside the gene matches. The CDR3 consists of 15 residues. Germline assignment: CDR1 LNHDA and CDR2 SQIVND (reference sequence). This chain's CDR3 is CASSPGTSGSYEQYF. The CDR3 DNA sequence: TGTGCCAGTAGCCCTGGGACTAGCGGGTCCTACGAGCAGTACTTC.

The gene calls are TRBV10-2 and TRBJ1-5, with a possible D match to TRBD1 (6 bases). Germline lookup yields CDR1 WSHSY and CDR2 SAAADI. The CDR3 is made up of 13 amino acids. Trimming shortened V by 5 bases and J by 6 bases, and 11 bases separated the two germline ends. CDR3 in amino acids: CASSLQGFQPQHF. In DNA form, the CDR3 reads TGCGCCAGCAGTTTACAGGGATTTCAGCCCCAGCATTTT.

The genes are TRBV6-6 and TRBJ2-2, with 7 bases identical to TRBD1. The germline gives CDR1 MNHNY, CDR2 SVGAGI (reference sequence). The CDR3 extends over 14 amino acids. The J segment lost 3 bases and the V segment lost 7 bases, leaving 5 bases of the junction unmatched. The CDR3 protein is CASKQDRYTGELFF. The CDR3 DNA reads as TGTGCCAGCAAACAGGACAGGTACACCGGGGAGCTGTTTTTT.

This clone was found once. The chain combines TRBV30 with TRBJ2-5; 8 nucleotides align to TRBD1. The CDR3 loop spans 11 amino acids. Trimming took 5 bases from V and 9 from J; bases not matched to a gene: 5. Germline CDR1 GTSNPN, CDR2 SVGIG (reference sequence). Here the CDR3 reads CAWGQGQAQYF. In nucleotides, the CDR3 is TGTGCCTGGGGACAGGGCCAGGCCCAGTACTTC.

This clone came up once. The gene calls are TRBV11-2 and TRBJ1-3; 7 positions agree with TRBD1. J was trimmed by 7 bases and V by 5 bases; bases with no gene match: 8. The CDR3 consists of 14 residues. Germline V gives CDR1 SGHAT, CDR2 FQNNGV. The CDR3 spells CASSETGFWNTIYF. The DNA for the CDR3 is TGTGCCAGCAGCGAGACAGGGTTTTGGAACACCATATATTTT.

The genes are TRBV27 and TRBJ2-3, with 10 bases aligning to TRBD1. This CDR3 region has 15 residues. Per germline, CDR1 MNHEY and CDR2 SMNVEV (reference sequence). V lost 6 bases to trimming and J lost 5 bases; unmatched junction nucleotides: 8. The CDR3 protein is CASSRTGGGVDTQYF. DNA for the CDR3: TGTGCCAGCAGCAGGACAGGGGGTGGCGTAGATACGCAGTATTTT.

This clone was observed once. The CDR3 region has the DNA TGCGCCAGCAGCCAAGGGCAGGACACCCATAGCAATCAGCCCCAGCATTTT. It yields the protein CASSQGQDTHSNQPQHF. The chain is built from TRBV4-1 and TRBJ1-5; D is possibly TRBD1 (5 bases). Germline CDR1 reads MGHRA; CDR2 reads YSYEKL. Trimming removed 1 base at V and 0 bases at J, with 13 bases between. The CDR3 has 17 residues.

V usage is TRBV7-6 and J usage is TRBJ2-4; 7 bases match TRBD2. This CDR3 has 12 residues. Germline CDR1 SGHVS, CDR2 FNYEAQ. V lost 0 bases, J lost 12 bases, and 2 bases stayed unmatched. The CDR3, as DNA: TGTGCCAGCAGCTTAGCTGGGGGGGGTCAGTACTTC. Its translation is CASSLAGGGQYF.

This chain uses TRBV20-1 with TRBJ2-5, with D possibly being TRBD1 (5 bases). The CDR3 length is 11 residues. CDR1 and CDR2 (germline): DFQATT, SNEGSKA (reference sequence). Between the trimmed V and J ends, which lost 5 bases and 5 bases, there was a span of 9 bases. CDR3 bases: TGCAGTGCTGGACACGGGGAGACCCAGTACTTC. Its protein product is CSAGHGETQYF.

This chain uses TRBV6-1 with TRBJ1-5; a possible D gene is TRBD1 (6 bases). Per the germline V gene, CDR1 is MNHNS and CDR2 is SASEGT. With 8 bases removed from V and 9 bases from J, the gap between germline ends came to 20 bases. This CDR3 spans 14 amino acids. CDR3 coding DNA: TGTGCCAGCTATCTTCCGGCGACAGGTGGGCCCCAGCATTTT. It yields the protein CASYLPATGGPQHF.

The gene calls are TRBV27 and TRBJ2-5; 9 bases match TRBD2. Germline values: CDR1 MNHEY, CDR2 SMNVEV (reference sequence). The CDR3 has 14 amino acids. Unmatched junction bases numbered 6, after V lost 6 bases and J lost 4 bases. CDR3 sequence reads: CASRTLAGPETQYF. CDR3 coding DNA: TGTGCCAGCAGGACCCTAGCGGGGCCAGAGACCCAGTACTTC.

This rearrangement joins TRBV14 to TRBJ2-7, with a weak D call TRBD2 (5 bases). Trimming pared 3 bases from V and 4 bases from J, leaving 7 bases between. The CDR3 loop spans 12 amino acids. Germline V gives CDR1 SGHDN, CDR2 FVKESK. CDR3 region: CASSHGLYEQYF. CDR3 in DNA: TGTGCCAGCAGCCACGGACTGTACGAGCAGTACTTC.

The chain couples TRBV4-2 to TRBJ2-1; D is possibly TRBD2 (6 bases). Germline lookup yields CDR1 LGHNA and CDR2 YNFKEQ. The CDR3 is 14 amino acids. V lost 1 base, J lost 3 bases, and 7 bases lay in between. In DNA, the CDR3 is TGTGCCAGCAGCCAAGGCGGGGTCTACAATGAGCAGTTCTTC. This codes for CASSQGGVYNEQFF.

This clone was seen a few times. The chain uses TRBV27 and TRBJ1-2, with D possibly TRBD1 on 5 matching bases. Trimming removed 3 bases from V and 5 bases from J, with 16 bases in between. The CDR3 extends over 15 amino acids. Looked up from germline, CDR1 is MNHEY and CDR2 is SMNVEV (reference sequence). DNA for the CDR3: TGTGCCAGCAGTTTGTCACAGGAGGGTCGGTATGGCTACACCTTC. Amino acids: CASSLSQEGRYGYTF.

The V and J genes are TRBV5-1 and TRBJ2-5; 7 bases fit TRBD1. Germline CDR1 reads SGHRS; CDR2 reads YFSETQ. The CDR3 is made up of 16 amino acids. Germline trimming cut 0 bases from V and 2 bases from J; bases unmatched to any gene: 7. The CDR3 protein is CASSLAPSRGQETQYF. In DNA, the CDR3 is TGCGCCAGCAGCTTGGCCCCGAGCAGGGGGCAAGAGACCCAGTACTTC.

The gene calls are TRBV6-5 and TRBJ2-7; 11 positions match TRBD2. CDR3 length: 14 residues. Germline V gene sequence: CDR1 MNHEY, CDR2 SVGAGI. V was pared by 5 bases and J by 6 bases, with 6 bases of the junction left unmatched. CDR3 protein: CASSTSGSHLEQYF. The CDR3 region has the DNA TGTGCCAGCAGTACTAGCGGGAGCCACCTCGAGCAGTACTTC.

This chain connects TRBV2 to TRBJ2-3; TRBD2 matches at 10 bases. The J segment lost 5 bases and the V segment lost 2 bases, leaving 7 bases of the junction unmatched. The CDR3 contains 16 residues. The germline gives CDR1 SNHLY, CDR2 FYNNEI. The CDR3 reads CASSEQSSGSGDTQYF. The DNA of the CDR3 is TGTGCCAGCAGTGAACAGTCTAGCGGGAGTGGAGATACGCAGTATTTT. Full variable domain (rest looked up from reference TRBV2 and TRBJ2-3): EPEVTQTPSHQVTQMGQEVILRCVPISNHLYFYWYRQILGQKVEFLVSFYNNEISEKSEIFDDQFSVERPDGSNFTLKIRSTKLEDSAMYFCASSEQSSGSGDTQYFGPGTRLTVL.

CDR3 in DNA: TGTGCCAGCTCACCACTTCAGGAAGCTGGCTACACCTTC. It is translated as CASSPLQEAGYTF. The rearrangement uses TRBV18 and TRBJ1-2; D uncertain. The CDR3 runs to 13 residues. Per the germline V gene, CDR1 is KGHSH and CDR2 is LQKENI. Trimming left V 1 base short and J 7 bases short, with 10 bases between.

The chain is built from TRBV5-1 and TRBJ1-1, with D possibly matching TRBD1 (6 bases). V lost 4 bases, J lost 5 bases, and 18 bases lay in between. This CDR3 is 15 amino acids long. Looked up from germline, CDR1 is SGHRS and CDR2 is YFSETQ. CDR3: CASSTQPLGGTEAFF. CDR3 nucleotide sequence: TGCGCCAGCAGCACACAACCCCTAGGGGGAACTGAAGCTTTCTTT. The full variable domain, rest sourced from reference TRBV5-1 and TRBJ1-1, is KAGVTQTPRYLIKTRGQQVTLSCSPISGHRSVSWYQQTPGQGLQFLFEYFSETQRNKGNFPGRFSGRQFSNSRSEMNVSTLELGDSALYLCASSTQPLGGTEAFFGQGTRLTVV.

The chain uses TRBV19 and TRBJ1-5, with D uncertain. The CDR3 runs 14 residues. Germline CDR1 and CDR2: LNHDA and SQIVND (reference sequence). Trimming took off 6 bases at V and 6 bases at J, with 15 bases between the two ends. The DNA for the CDR3 is TGTGCCAGTAGCACAAGGAGGATAGGTCAGCCCCAGCATTTT. Its protein is CASSTRRIGQPQHF.

This clone occurred once. The chain uses TRBV6-6 and TRBJ2-7; TRBD1 might be the D (6 bases). Germline V gives CDR1 MNHNY, CDR2 SVGAGI (reference sequence). V lost 5 bases and J 0 bases, leaving 11 bases between the germline ends. This CDR3 region has 14 residues. CDR3 protein: CASSTGFSSYEQYF. CDR3 bases: TGTGCCAGCAGTACAGGGTTCAGCTCCTACGAGCAGTACTTC.